The clone carrying this T cell receptor beta chain was seen a few times. This entry belongs to a study of regulatory T cells in long-lasting Graves disease. For TCR beta, libraries came from iRepertoire HTBI primers and Arm-PCR of CDR3 regions. Each CDR3 protein gets one entry after TCRdb re-called the multiplex PCR reads with MiXCR. The profile shows 650,000 to 850,000 distinct CDR3 sequences, about 30% of them singletons. Time point: persistent/refractory GD, antithyroid drugs over 5 years with positive TRAb. RNA from PBMCs was the source of the TCR library. The ends were cut back, 1 base at V and 5 bases at J, with 20 bases in the middle. Germline assignment: CDR1 SGHTA and CDR2 FQGNSA. There are 17 residues in the CDR3.

The receptor was isolated from a female donor with Graves disease. The chain is built from TRBV7-2 and TRBJ2-5; D assignment may be TRBD1 or TRBD2 (6 bases each). The specimen was peripheral blood mononuclear cells (PBMCs), collected when the disease was refractory, from a patient treated with antithyroid drugs. CDR3 nucleotide sequence: TGTGCCAGCAGCTTAGTGCGGGGTTGGGGGCATTCGGAGACCCAGTACTTC. This codes for CASSLVRGWGHSETQYF.